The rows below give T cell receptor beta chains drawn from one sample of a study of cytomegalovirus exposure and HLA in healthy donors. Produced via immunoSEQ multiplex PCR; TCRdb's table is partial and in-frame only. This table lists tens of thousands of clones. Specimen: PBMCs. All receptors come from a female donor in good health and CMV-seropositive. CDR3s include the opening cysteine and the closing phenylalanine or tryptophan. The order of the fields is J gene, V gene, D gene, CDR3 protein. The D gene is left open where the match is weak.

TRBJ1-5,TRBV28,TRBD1,CATLQGVRQPQHF
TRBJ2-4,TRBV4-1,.,CASYSLAKNIQYF
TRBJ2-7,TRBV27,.,CASSLRWEQTYEQYF
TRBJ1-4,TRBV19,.,CASSPLQGLGEKLFF
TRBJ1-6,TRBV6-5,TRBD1,CASSYSPGQGNSPLHF
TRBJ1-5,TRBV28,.,CASSLFGRGNNQPQHF
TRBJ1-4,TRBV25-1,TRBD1,CASSEQRQGWDEKLFF
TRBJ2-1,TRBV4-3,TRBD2,CASSRALAGNYNEQFF
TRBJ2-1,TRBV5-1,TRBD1,CASSPPGGYNEQFF
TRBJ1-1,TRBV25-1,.,CASRGAGKKGEAFF
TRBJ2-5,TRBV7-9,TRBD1,CASTSGQGAGETQYF
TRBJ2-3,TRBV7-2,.,CASSLDASRDTQYF
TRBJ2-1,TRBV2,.,CASTGLTYNEQFF
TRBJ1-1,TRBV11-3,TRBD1,CASSRGRDTEAFF
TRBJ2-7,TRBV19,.,CASSPTNQGTYEQYF
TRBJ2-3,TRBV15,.,CATSRDQRRTDTQYF
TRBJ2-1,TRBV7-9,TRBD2,CAAAAGGPNNEQFF
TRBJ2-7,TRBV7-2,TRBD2,CASSLVGSGGRGYEQYF